The 19 T cell receptor beta chains given below trace back to one sample, sequenced in a study of T-cell memory formation after mild COVID-19. TCRdb fed the 5' RACE reads into MiXCR, producing one record per CDR3 protein. The sample has approximately 180,000 distinct CDR3 sequences; 15% to 20% are singletons. The sequenced sample consisted of PBMCs or a T cell subset sorted from them (not recorded which). The receptor set was obtained from an adult woman who had mild COVID-19 (a few samples of this study predate the infection). Cell type and time point are not known.

This clonotype was found a few times. The rearrangement joins TRBV5-1 to TRBJ2-3; 7 bases agree with TRBD1. The germline gives CDR1 SGHRS, CDR2 YFSETQ. J lost 4 bases, V lost 3 bases, and 2 bases had no gene match. CDR3 length: 13 amino acids. The CDR3 DNA reads as TGCGCCAGCAGCTCGGGACAGCCAGATACGCAGTATTTT. Amino acid sequence: CASSSGQPDTQYF. The entire variable domain, with the rest obtained from reference TRBV5-1 and TRBJ2-3, is as follows: KAGVTQTPRYLIKTRGQQVTLSCSPISGHRSVSWYQQTPGQGLQFLFEYFSETQRNKGNFPGRFSGRQFSNSRSEMNVSTLELGDSALYLCASSSGQPDTQYFGPGTRLTVL.

This clonotype has a handful of counts. The chain links TRBV7-6 to TRBJ1-2; 8 positions agree with TRBD1. Germline V gene sequence: CDR1 SGHVS, CDR2 FNYEAQ. The V and J ends lost 1 base and 4 bases, in that order; junction bases with no gene match: 8. CDR3 length equals 16 residues. CDR3 protein: CASSLDAQGGFYGYTF. CDR3 sequence (DNA): TGTGCCAGCAGCTTAGACGCACAGGGGGGATTCTATGGCTACACCTTC. The variable domain in full, with the rest retrieved from reference TRBV7-6 and TRBJ1-2, is GAGVSQSPRYKVTKRGQDVALRCDPISGHVSLYWYRQALGQGPEFLTYFNYEAQQDKSGLPNDRFSAERPEGSISTLTIQRTEQRDSAMYRCASSLDAQGGFYGYTFGSGTRLTVV.

This chain connects TRBV6-5 to TRBJ1-3; D might be TRBD1 (5 bases). Germline-derived CDR1 and CDR2 are MNHEY and SVGAGI. The ends were cut back, 6 bases at V and 4 bases at J, with 13 bases in the middle. The length of the CDR3 is 14 residues. CDR3 coding DNA: TGTGCCAGCAGCACTACAGGAGCCGGAAACACCATATATTTT. As protein: CASSTTGAGNTIYF.

The V gene is TRBV20-1, the J gene TRBJ2-7, with unresolved D. The CDR3 runs 15 residues. Trimming took off 2 bases at V and 0 bases at J, with 14 bases between the two ends. Germline-derived CDR1 and CDR2 are DFQATT and SNEGSKA (reference sequence). The chain's CDR3 is CSARIWAPLSYEQYF. The CDR3 nucleotides are TGCAGTGCTAGAATTTGGGCGCCTCTCTCCTACGAGCAGTACTTC.

A few counts support this clonotype. V is TRBV6-1 and J is TRBJ2-1, with no clear D. Germline V gives CDR1 MNHNS, CDR2 SASEGT. The CDR3 has 11 residues. V dropped 10 bases and J dropped 4 bases, with 8 bases sitting between them. DNA of the CDR3: TGTGCCATCTCGTTATACAATGAGCAGTTCTTC. It codes for CAISLYNEQFF.

In nucleotides, the CDR3 is TGCGCCAGCAGCTGGGGGCGCGAAGGTGAGCAGTTCTTC. Encoded protein: CASSWGREGEQFF. This chain joins TRBV5-1 and TRBJ2-1; a possible D gene is TRBD1 (6 bases). CDR1 is SGHRS and CDR2 is YFSETQ in the germline V gene. The CDR3 covers 13 residues. V was shortened by 3 bases and J by 9 bases, with 13 bases between the two germline ends.

V is TRBV24-1 and J is TRBJ2-5; 8 bases are shared with TRBD1. Per the germline V gene, CDR1 is KGHDR and CDR2 is SFDVKD. Trimming cost V 4 bases and J 0 bases; bases outside gene matches: 3. This CDR3 is 15 amino acids long. Here the CDR3 reads CATSEMDRDQETQYF. The CDR3 DNA follows: TGTGCCACCAGTGAAATGGACAGGGACCAAGAGACCCAGTACTTC.

In its sample, this clonotype was seen a few times. V gene TRBV19 combines with J gene TRBJ2-3; 10 bases are a match to TRBD2. CDR1 and CDR2 from the germline V gene are LNHDA and SQIVND (reference sequence). Losses at the gene ends were 2 bases for V and 5 bases for J; bases not matched to a gene: 7. CDR3 length: 16 amino acids. The CDR3 loop is CASSILAGVSGDTQYF. CDR3 in DNA: TGTGCCAGTAGTATACTAGCGGGAGTTAGTGGAGATACGCAGTATTTT.

The chain uses TRBV6-2 or TRBV6-3 and TRBJ2-7, with TRBD1 identical over 8 bases. The CDR3 runs to 15 residues. The V and J ends lost 2 bases and 2 bases, in that order; junction bases with no gene match: 5. From germline, CDR1 is MNHEY and CDR2 SVGEGT. The CDR3, as DNA: TGTGCCAGCAGTTACGGGGGACAGGACCCCTACGAGCAGTACTTC. Its protein product is CASSYGGQDPYEQYF.

This clonotype was detected many times. The chain employs TRBV7-3 and TRBJ2-5; D is possibly TRBD2 (6 bases). Germline V CDR1 and CDR2: SGHTA, FQGTGA. The V end lost 5 bases, the J end lost 2 bases, and 12 bases lay between the germline ends. The CDR3 runs to 14 residues. The CDR3 protein is CASSPHGGQETQYF. CDR3 DNA: TGTGCCAGCAGCCCCCATGGGGGGCAAGAGACCCAGTACTTC.

The rearrangement uses TRBV2 and TRBJ2-2, with 10 bases aligning to TRBD2. There are 18 residues in the CDR3. J lost 6 bases, V lost 3 bases, and 13 bases had no gene match. Germline-derived CDR1 and CDR2 are SNHLY and FYNNEI. For the CDR3, the DNA is TGTGCCAGCAGTGAGCGTGGGCAGCGGGGGGGCCTCGCCGGGGAGCTGTTTTTT. Translated, it gives CASSERGQRGGLAGELFF.

This rearrangement joins TRBV4-1 to TRBJ1-4; TRBD1 aligns across 7 bases. This CDR3 comprises 15 residues. CDR1 and CDR2 from the germline V gene are MGHRA and YSYEKL. Trimming at V came to 1 base and at J to 7 bases, leaving 6 bases not matched to a gene. Here the CDR3 reads CASSQVGGEGEKLFF. CDR3 nucleotide sequence: TGCGCCAGCAGCCAAGTAGGGGGCGAGGGTGAAAAACTGTTTTTT.

This chain joins TRBV7-9 and TRBJ2-1; 8 positions agree with TRBD2. With 5 bases clipped from V and 5 bases from J, the junction kept 14 bases outside the gene matches. CDR1 and CDR2 (germline): SEHNR, FQNEAQ (reference sequence). The CDR3 is 17 residues long. CDR3 loop: CASSLSYRGGADNEQFF. The CDR3 nucleotides are TGTGCCAGCAGCCTATCCTATCGGGGGGGAGCCGACAATGAGCAGTTCTTC.

This clonotype showed up just a few times. The rearrangement links TRBV7-2 to TRBJ2-1; 13 bases fit TRBD2. The CDR3 has 16 residues. Per the germline V gene, CDR1 is SGHTA and CDR2 is FQGNSA. The junction had 11 bases not matched to a gene; V was cut back by 5 bases and J by 10 bases. The CDR3 DNA reads as TGTGCCAGCAGCATAACACTAGCGGGAGGGCCAGGAGAGCAGTTCTTC. Protein sequence: CASSITLAGGPGEQFF.

The table lists this clonotype with a few counts. This rearrangement joins TRBV20-1 to TRBJ2-5; the D gene is possibly TRBD2 (5 bases). With 4 bases removed from V and 6 bases from J, the gap between germline ends came to 21 bases. CDR1 is DFQATT and CDR2 is SNEGSKA in the germline V gene (reference sequence). The CDR3 is 15 residues long. CDR3 sequence reads: CSAMAPGRGLQTQYF. The CDR3 DNA sequence: TGCAGTGCTATGGCCCCGGGCCGAGGGCTTCAGACCCAGTACTTC.

The table lists this clonotype with a few counts. The chain combines TRBV5-1 with TRBJ2-5; D is perhaps TRBD2 (6 bases). In germline, CDR1 is SGHRS, CDR2 YFSETQ. This CDR3 spans 14 amino acids. The germline V and J ends were trimmed by 6 bases and 5 bases, with 17 bases remaining between them. CDR3 DNA sequence: TGCGCCAGCACACCCGGGGGTAGCAGGGAGACCCAGTACTTC. This gives the protein CASTPGGSRETQYF.

This clonotype appeared a few times. The rearrangement links TRBV3-1 to TRBJ2-3, with D hard to call. The V gene lost 4 bases and the J gene lost 2 bases, with 10 bases spanning the gap. This CDR3 spans 14 amino acids. Germline loops: CDR1 LGHDT, CDR2 YNNKEL (reference sequence). The CDR3 here is CASSPSPDTDTQYF. The CDR3 DNA follows: TGTGCCAGCAGCCCCTCACCAGACACAGATACGCAGTATTTT.

This clonotype was seen a handful of times. V is TRBV6-6 and J is TRBJ1-6; 10 bases are a match to TRBD1. The CDR3 is 14 amino acids. The germline V gene has CDR1 MNHNY and CDR2 SVGAGI (reference sequence). Unmatched junction bases numbered 7, after V lost 6 bases and J lost 11 bases. The CDR3 nucleotides read TGTGCCAGCAGAGTCCGGGACAGGGGAACACCCCTCCACTTT. Encoded protein: CASRVRDRGTPLHF.

This clonotype has a handful of counts. The V call is TRBV2, the J call TRBJ2-2; 9 bases are shared with TRBD2. Trimming at V came to 5 bases and at J to 5 bases, leaving 9 bases not matched to a gene. Looked up from germline, CDR1 is SNHLY and CDR2 is FYNNEI. The CDR3 covers 16 residues. CDR3 sequence (DNA): TGTGCCAGCAGTCTTAGCGGGGGAAGCAAGACCGGGGAGCTGTTTTTT. It translates to CASSLSGGSKTGELFF.